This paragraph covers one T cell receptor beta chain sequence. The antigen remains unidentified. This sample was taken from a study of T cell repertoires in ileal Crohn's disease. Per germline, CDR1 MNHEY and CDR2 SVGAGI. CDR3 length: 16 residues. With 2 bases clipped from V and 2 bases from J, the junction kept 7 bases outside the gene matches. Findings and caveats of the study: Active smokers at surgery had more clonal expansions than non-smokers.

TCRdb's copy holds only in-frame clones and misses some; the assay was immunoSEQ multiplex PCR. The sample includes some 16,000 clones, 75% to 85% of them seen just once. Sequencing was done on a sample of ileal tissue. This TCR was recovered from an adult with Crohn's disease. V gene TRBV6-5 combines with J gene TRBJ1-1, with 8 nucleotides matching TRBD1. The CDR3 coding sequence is TGTGCCAGCAGTTACACTCGGACAGGGATAAACACTGAAGCTTTCTTT. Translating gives CASSYTRTGINTEAFF.